The 4 T cell receptor beta chains presented below share a single source sample, sequenced in a study of T cell responses to AZD1222 COVID-19 vaccine. The data were produced by immunoSEQ multiplex PCR, yet TCRdb's version contains in-frame clones alone and is incomplete. Among 110,000 or so clones, roughly 89% were seen once, and the ten largest hold 3% to 3.5%. The sample consisted of peripheral blood, taken on day 0 of MenACWY control vaccination. These receptors were taken from an adult in good health.

The J gene is TRBJ1-1, the V gene TRBV2, with D maybe TRBD1 (5 bases). Germline V gives CDR1 SNHLY, CDR2 FYNNEI. This CDR3 contains 14 residues. Trimming took off 5 bases at V and 2 bases at J, with 12 bases between the two ends. CDR3 amino acids: CASSPGTANTEAFF. DNA for the CDR3: TGTGCCAGCAGTCCCGGGACCGCCAACACTGAAGCTTTCTTT.

J is TRBJ1-1 and V is TRBV7-9; TRBD1 is a possible D gene (6 bases). Germline V CDR1 and CDR2: SEHNR, FQNEAQ (reference sequence). CDR3 length equals 14 residues. The V and J ends lost 5 bases and 0 bases respectively, with 10 bases between them. CDR3: CASSQDSLNTEAFF. As DNA, the CDR3 is TGTGCCAGCAGCCAGGACAGTTTGAACACTGAAGCTTTCTTT.

This clone was seen once. V gene TRBV29-1 combines with J gene TRBJ1-5; 10 nucleotides line up with TRBD1. CDR1 is SQVTM, CDR2 ANQGSEA, per germline. This CDR3 comprises 17 residues. The ends lost 4 bases at V and 3 bases at J; junction bases unmatched: 12. The CDR3 DNA reads TGCAGCGTTGTGAGCGGGGGGACAGGGGCTACCAATCAGCCCCAGCATTTT. It specifies CSVVSGGTGATNQPQHF. Supplemented by reference TRBV29-1 and TRBJ1-5, the full variable domain reads SAVISQKPSRDICQRGTSLTIQCQVDSQVTMMFWYRQQPGQSLTLIATANQGSEATYESGFVIDKFPISRPNLTFSTLTVSNMSPEDSSIYLCSVVSGGTGATNQPQHFGDGTRLSIL.

The chain has TRBV2 and TRBJ2-1, with 8 nucleotides matching TRBD2. Looked up from germline, CDR1 is SNHLY and CDR2 is FYNNEI. The CDR3 runs to 15 residues. Trimming removed 6 bases from V and 2 bases from J; junction bases left unmatched: 6. CDR3 sequence: CASRETGGAYNEQFF. As DNA, the CDR3 is TGTGCCAGCAGAGAGACGGGGGGGGCCTACAATGAGCAGTTCTTC.